This T cell receptor beta chain was observed in a study of cytomegalovirus exposure and HLA in healthy donors. Turning to the study itself: A prior analysis found roughly 110 million unique TCR beta sequences from around 180 million T cells. There were 350 to 400 genotyped donors. Of these, roughly 86% fell in the genetic ancestry cluster associated with self-reported Caucasian donors. Regarding the study as a whole: Earlier analysis looked at TCR beta V segments, and most were productive about 90% or about 30% of the time.

On this clone: Its antigen is currently unknown.

The CDR3 spans 16 residues. CDR1 is LNHDA, CDR2 SQIVND, per germline (reference sequence). Trimming cost V 11 bases and J 0 bases; bases outside gene matches: 11. This PCR relied on a set of 60 Vbeta primers and 13 Jbeta primers. Using immunoSEQ multiplex PCR, the repertoire was profiled, and TCRdb retains in-frame clones only, with some absent. The data hold about 55,000 clones, with 82% observed a single time. Sequenced: PBMCs. The chain links TRBV19 to TRBJ1-3; 9 positions match TRBD1. This clonotype was sampled from a man under 40 in good health and CMV-seronegative. The CDR3 nucleotides are TGTGCCTCCGCGGGACAGGGATTCACCTCTGGAAACACCATATATTTT. Translating gives CASAGQGFTSGNTIYF.